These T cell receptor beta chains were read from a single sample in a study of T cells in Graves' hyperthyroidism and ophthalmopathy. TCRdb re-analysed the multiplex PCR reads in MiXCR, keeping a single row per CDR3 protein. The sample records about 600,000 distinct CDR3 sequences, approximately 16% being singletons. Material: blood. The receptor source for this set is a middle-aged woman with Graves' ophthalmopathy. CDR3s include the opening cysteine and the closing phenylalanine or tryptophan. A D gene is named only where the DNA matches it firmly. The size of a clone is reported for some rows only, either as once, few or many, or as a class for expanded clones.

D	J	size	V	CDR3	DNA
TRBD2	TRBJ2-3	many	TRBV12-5	CASAFSGGYTDTQYF	TGTGCTAGTGCCTTTAGCGGGGGATACACAGATACGCAGTATTTT
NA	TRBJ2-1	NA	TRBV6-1	CASREISQQFF	TGTGCCAGCAGGGAAATATCCCAGCAGTTCTTC
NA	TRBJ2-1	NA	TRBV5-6	CASAFQGSNEQFF	TGTGCCAGCGCGTTTCAGGGTTCCAATGAGCAGTTCTTC
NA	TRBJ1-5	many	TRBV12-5	CASGLVLPGLSDQPQHF	TGTGCTAGTGGTTTGGTCCTCCCGGGACTCTCCGATCAGCCCCAGCATTTT
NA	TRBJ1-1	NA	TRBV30	CAWSSRGGWDTEAFF	TGTGCCTGGAGTTCCCGGGGGGGTTGGGACACTGAAGCTTTCTTT
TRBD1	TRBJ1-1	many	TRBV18	CASSPQGAGTEAFF	TGTGCCAGCTCACCTCAGGGGGCCGGGACTGAAGCTTTCTTT
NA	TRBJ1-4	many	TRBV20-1	CSAITATNEKLFF	TGCAGTGCTATCACCGCAACTAATGAAAAACTGTTTTTT
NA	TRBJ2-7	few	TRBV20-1	CSATGQNSYEQYF	TGCAGTGCTACAGGACAGAACTCCTACGAGCAGTACTTC
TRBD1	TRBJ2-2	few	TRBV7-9	CASSPAGTDTGELFF	TGTGCCAGCAGCCCAGCCGGGACAGACACCGGGGAGCTGTTTTTT
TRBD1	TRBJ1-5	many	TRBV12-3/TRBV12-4	CASSLGGQMANQPQHF	TGTGCCAGCAGTTTAGGGGGACAGATGGCAAATCAGCCCCAGCATTTT
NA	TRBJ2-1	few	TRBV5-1	CASSFGGASYNEQFF	TGCGCCAGCAGCTTCGGCGGGGCCTCCTACAATGAGCAGTTCTTC
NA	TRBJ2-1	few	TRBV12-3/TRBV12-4	CASSFSRYNEQFF	TGTGCCAGCAGTTTCTCCCGGTACAATGAGCAGTTCTTC
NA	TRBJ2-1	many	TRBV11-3	CASSPSVSSYNEQFF	TGTGCCAGCAGCCCTAGCGTCAGCTCCTACAATGAGCAGTTCTTC
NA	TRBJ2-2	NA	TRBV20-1	CSAREPQGGITGELFF	TGCAGTGCTAGAGAGCCGCAGGGGGGCATCACCGGGGAGCTGTTTTTT
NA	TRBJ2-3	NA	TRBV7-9	CASSLARVWHSNTDTQYF	TGTGCCAGCAGCTTAGCGCGGGTTTGGCATTCGAACACAGATACGCAGTATTTT
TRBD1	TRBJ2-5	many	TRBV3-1	CASSEHGTGQETQYF	TGTGCCAGCAGTGAACACGGGACAGGTCAAGAGACCCAGTACTTC
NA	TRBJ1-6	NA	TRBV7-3	CASSLDPGAGSPLHF	TGTGCCAGCAGCTTAGATCCAGGGGCAGGTTCACCCCTCCACTTT
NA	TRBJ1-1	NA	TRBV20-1	CSARDHGQLNTEAFF	TGCAGTGCTAGAGATCATGGACAACTGAACACTGAAGCTTTCTTT
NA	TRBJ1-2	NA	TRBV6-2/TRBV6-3	CASTAGPYGYTF	TGTGCCAGCACCGCCGGCCCCTATGGCTACACCTTC
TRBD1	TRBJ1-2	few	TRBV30	CAWTGTGVYGYTF	TGTGCCTGGACCGGGACAGGGGTCTATGGCTACACCTTC
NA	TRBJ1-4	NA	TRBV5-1	CASSRGGTPNEKLFF	TGCGCCAGCAGCCGTGGCGGGACGCCTAATGAAAAACTGTTTTTT
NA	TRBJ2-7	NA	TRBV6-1	CASSSWGGRSYEQYF	TGTGCCAGCAGCTCCTGGGGGGGGCGCTCCTACGAGCAGTACTTC
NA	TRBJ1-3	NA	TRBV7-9	CASSSTQRQALSGNTIYF	TGTGCCAGCAGCTCGACTCAGAGACAGGCACTCTCTGGAAACACCATATATTTT
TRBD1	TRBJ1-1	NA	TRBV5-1	CASSAQGATEAFF	TGCGCCAGCAGCGCACAGGGGGCCACTGAAGCTTTCTTT
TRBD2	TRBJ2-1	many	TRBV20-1	CSARDGGGTNNEQFF	TGCAGTGCTAGAGATGGGGGGGGGACTAACAATGAGCAGTTCTTC
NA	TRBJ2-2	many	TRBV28	CASSFVQGTGELFF	TGTGCCAGCAGTTTTGTGCAGGGAACCGGGGAGCTGTTTTTT
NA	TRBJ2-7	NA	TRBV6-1	CASSEAAGIEQYF	TGTGCCAGCAGTGAAGCCGCAGGGATCGAGCAGTACTTC
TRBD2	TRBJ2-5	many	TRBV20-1	CSATKASGAKSRETQYF	TGCAGTGCCACGAAGGCTAGCGGGGCCAAGTCACGGGAGACCCAGTACTTC
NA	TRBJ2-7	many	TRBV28	CASSFRSISYEQYF	TGTGCCAGCAGTTTTAGATCGATCTCCTACGAGCAGTACTTC
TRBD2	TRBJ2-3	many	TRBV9	CASSVVSGGATDTQYF	TGTGCCAGCAGCGTAGTGAGCGGGGGGGCCACAGATACGCAGTATTTT
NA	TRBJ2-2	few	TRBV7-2	CASSLGLRTNTGELFF	TGTGCCAGCAGCTTAGGACTCAGGACGAACACCGGGGAGCTGTTTTTT
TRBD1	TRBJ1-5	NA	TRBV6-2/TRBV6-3	CASSFSRGRSNQPQHF	TGTGCCAGCAGTTTCTCCAGGGGGCGAAGCAATCAGCCCCAGCATTTT
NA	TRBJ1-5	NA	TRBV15	CATSRDPTANQPQHF	TGTGCCACCAGCAGAGATCCGACAGCAAATCAGCCCCAGCATTTT
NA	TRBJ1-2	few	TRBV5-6	CASTLQQVPYGYTF	TGTGCCAGCACACTTCAACAGGTCCCCTATGGCTACACCTTC
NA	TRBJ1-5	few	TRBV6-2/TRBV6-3	CASSSLLQPQHF	TGTGCCAGCAGTTCCCTACTCCAGCCCCAGCATTTT
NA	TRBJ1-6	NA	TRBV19	CASRKMNSPLHF	TGTGCCAGTAGAAAGATGAATTCACCCCTCCACTTT
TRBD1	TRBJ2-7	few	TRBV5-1	CASSSDRFYYEQYF	TGCGCCAGCAGCTCGGACAGGTTTTATTACGAGCAGTACTTC
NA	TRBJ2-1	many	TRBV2	CASSAGPQEDEQFF	TGTGCCAGCAGTGCCGGGCCGCAGGAGGATGAGCAGTTCTTC
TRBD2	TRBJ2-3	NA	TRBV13	CASSPRGERGDTQYF	TGTGCCAGCAGCCCCCGGGGTGAGCGGGGGGATACGCAGTATTTT
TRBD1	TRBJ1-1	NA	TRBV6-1	CASSEAGTGTEAFF	TGTGCCAGCAGTGAAGCGGGGACAGGCACTGAAGCTTTCTTT
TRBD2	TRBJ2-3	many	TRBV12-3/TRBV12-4	CASSLNLAGVDTQYF	TGTGCCAGCAGTTTAAATCTAGCGGGAGTAGATACGCAGTATTTT
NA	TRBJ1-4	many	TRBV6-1	CASSESIQGWEKLFF	TGTGCCAGCAGTGAATCGATACAGGGATGGGAAAAACTGTTTTTT
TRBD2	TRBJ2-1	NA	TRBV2	CASSRKASGIYNEQFF	TGTGCCAGCAGCCGAAAGGCTAGCGGGATTTACAATGAGCAGTTCTTC
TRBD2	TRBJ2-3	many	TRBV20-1	CSVKSGMWKDTQYF	TGCAGTGTCAAAAGCGGGATGTGGAAAGATACGCAGTATTTT
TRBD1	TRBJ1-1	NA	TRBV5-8	CASSSLAGTGATEAFF	TGTGCCAGCAGCTCCCTCGCCGGGACAGGGGCCACTGAAGCTTTCTTT
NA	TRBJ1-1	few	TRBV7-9	CASSLGVGRDGAFF	TGTGCCAGCAGCTTAGGAGTCGGCAGGGATGGGGCTTTCTTT
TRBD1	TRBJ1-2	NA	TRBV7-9	CASSLGVTGGHLYGYTF	TGTGCCAGCAGCTTAGGGGTGACAGGGGGCCACCTATATGGCTACACCTTC
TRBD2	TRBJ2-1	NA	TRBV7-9	CASSLDPGLAYNEQFF	TGTGCCAGCAGCTTAGATCCGGGACTAGCATACAATGAGCAGTTCTTC
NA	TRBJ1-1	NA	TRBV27	CASSLSAMNTEAFF	TGTGCCAGCAGTTTATCTGCTATGAACACTGAAGCTTTCTTT
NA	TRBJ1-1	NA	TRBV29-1	CGGMGGQNTEAFF	TGCGGAGGGATGGGGGGCCAGAACACTGAAGCTTTCTTT
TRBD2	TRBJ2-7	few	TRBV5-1	CASSLSPDGGGEQYF	TGCGCCAGCAGCTTGTCCCCGGACGGGGGGGGAGAGCAGTACTTC
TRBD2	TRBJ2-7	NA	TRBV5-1	CASSLARETGTSGRRPDEQYF	TGCGCCAGCAGCTTGGCTAGGGAGACCGGGACTAGCGGGAGACGTCCCGACGAGCAGTACTTC
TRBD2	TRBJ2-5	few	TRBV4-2	CASSVGTRTSGGGRSETQYF	TGTGCCAGCAGTGTAGGGACAAGGACTAGCGGGGGGGGGAGGTCGGAGACCCAGTACTTC